Listed below are T cell receptor beta chains from one sample, sequenced in a study of T cell clones after liver transplantation. This table comes from immunoSEQ multiplex PCR, and its TCRdb copy is limited to in-frame clones, with some not included. The table lists 15,000 or so clones, about 93% of them singletons. The sequencing used CD8+ T cells from blood, collected before liver transplant. These receptors originate from a human donor who received a liver transplant. Each CDR3 is given with its conserved first and last residue. Fields, in order: J gene, clone size, D gene, V gene, CDR3 protein, CDR3 DNA. A D gene is named only where the DNA matches it firmly. Not all rows give a size; the values are once, few, many and, for expanded clones, a class.

TRBJ1-5 - - TRBV27 CASSFGGARINQPQHF TGTGCCAGCAGTTTCGGGGGGGCGCGGATCAATCAGCCCCAGCATTTT
TRBJ2-1 - - TRBV11-1 CASSTHNEQFF TGTGCCAGCAGCACCCACAATGAGCAGTTCTTC
TRBJ1-5 once - TRBV28 CASSLRASKQPQHF TGTGCCAGCAGTTTACGGGCCAGCAAACAGCCCCAGCATTTT
TRBJ2-7 once - TRBV7-8 CASSYEAGSYEQYF TGTGCCAGCAGCTATGAGGCCGGCTCCTACGAGCAGTACTTC
TRBJ2-1 once - TRBV6-5 CASTIRDGYNEQFF TGTGCCAGCACCATACGAGACGGCTACAATGAGCAGTTCTTC
TRBJ2-3 - TRBD1 TRBV27 CASRLEGTGEEDTQYF TGTGCCAGCAGGCTCGAGGGGACAGGGGAGGAAGATACGCAGTATTTT
TRBJ2-3 - TRBD2 TRBV7-3 CASSLKGLAGVGSDTQYF TGTGCCAGCAGCTTAAAGGGACTAGCGGGAGTTGGGTCAGATACGCAGTATTTT
TRBJ2-1 - TRBD2 TRBV9 CASSVSGRDNEQFF TGTGCCAGCAGCGTTAGCGGGAGGGACAATGAGCAGTTCTTC
TRBJ2-4 - TRBD2 TRBV2 CASTLRTIAGRNIQYF TGTGCCAGCACTCTAAGGACGATAGCGGGCCGAAACATTCAGTACTTC
TRBJ2-2 - TRBD2 TRBV27 CASSSLLAGGSGNTGELFF TGTGCCAGCAGTTCGTTACTAGCGGGAGGGTCGGGGAACACCGGGGAGCTGTTTTTT
TRBJ1-1 - - TRBV11-3 CASSQQVLNTEAFF TGTGCCAGCAGCCAACAGGTTCTGAACACTGAAGCTTTCTTT
TRBJ2-3 once - TRBV27 CASATTDTQYF TGTGCCAGCGCCACAACAGATACGCAGTATTTT
TRBJ2-7 - - TRBV19 CASSATVSYEQYF TGTGCCAGTAGTGCGACAGTTTCCTACGAGCAGTACTTC
TRBJ2-1 - TRBD2 TRBV7-7 CASSPGTNNNEQFF TGTGCCAGCAGCCCCGGGACTAACAACAATGAGCAGTTCTTC
TRBJ2-1 - - TRBV7-9 CASSLETGPYNEQFF TGTGCCAGCAGCTTAGAGACAGGCCCCTACAATGAGCAGTTCTTC
TRBJ2-5 - - TRBV28 CASSLFGGEFGSKTQYF TGTGCCAGCAGTTTATTCGGCGGGGAGTTCGGCTCCAAGACCCAGTACTTC
TRBJ1-1 - - TRBV5-6 CASSRLGGTEAFF TGTGCCAGCAGCCGCTTAGGGGGCACTGAAGCTTTCTTT
TRBJ2-2 - - TRBV14 CASSQVFRGTGELFF TGTGCCAGCAGCCAAGTATTTAGGGGAACCGGGGAGCTGTTTTTT
TRBJ2-7 medium-sized - TRBV27 CASSPGAAWNAEQYF TGTGCCAGCAGTCCCGGCGCGGCCTGGAACGCCGAGCAGTACTTC
TRBJ2-7 - TRBD2 TRBV7-2 CASSHGLAAYEQYF TGTGCCAGCAGCCACGGACTAGCTGCCTACGAGCAGTACTTC
TRBJ2-7 - - TRBV11-2 CASSAPGLSSYEQYF TGTGCCAGCAGCGCCCCAGGGCTTAGCTCCTACGAGCAGTACTTC
TRBJ2-1 - - TRBV4-1 CASSQEGTYNEQFF TGCGCCAGCAGCCAAGAGGGTACATACAATGAGCAGTTCTTC
TRBJ2-7 medium-sized - TRBV27 CASSYGVGSSYEQYF TGTGCCAGCAGTTATGGGGTCGGGTCGTCCTACGAGCAGTACTTC
TRBJ2-2 - TRBD1 TRBV27 CASSFGAGGHGELFF TGTGCCAGCAGTTTTGGGGCAGGGGGCCACGGGGAGCTGTTTTTT
TRBJ2-7 - - TRBV25-1 CASGEAAGEQYF TGTGCCAGCGGGGAGGCGGCCGGCGAGCAGTACTTC